One and the same sample provided the 10 T cell receptor beta chains below, sequenced in a study of T cell repertoires in cytomegalovirus infection. TCRdb re-called the reads with MiXCR, one entry per CDR3 protein. The table lists roughly 500,000 distinct CDR3 sequences, roughly 10% of them singletons. Sequencing used PBMCs. Source of these receptors: a human donor in good health (CMV status not recorded). Some clones in this sample may be carry-over from other donors' samples.

This clonotype was detected ten times or more. This chain links TRBV14 with TRBJ1-4; 7 nucleotides agree with TRBD1. This CDR3 is 18 amino acids long. CDR1 is SGHDN and CDR2 is FVKESK in the germline V gene. J lost 0 bases, V lost 2 bases, and 9 bases had no gene match. The CDR3 sequence is CASSQPGQALATNEKLFF. CDR3 DNA sequence: TGTGCCAGCAGCCAACCAGGACAGGCCCTAGCAACTAATGAAAAACTGTTTTTT.

This clonotype was seen a handful of times. The J gene is TRBJ1-3, the V gene TRBV4-2; 11 bases are a match to TRBD1. Trimming at V came to 5 bases and at J to 1 base, leaving 4 bases not matched to a gene. The CDR3 length is 16 residues. Germline V gene sequence: CDR1 LGHNA, CDR2 YNFKEQ. The CDR3 protein is CASSNGQGASGNTIYF. CDR3 coding DNA: TGTGCCAGCAGCAATGGACAGGGGGCTTCTGGAAACACCATATATTTT.

This rearrangement joins TRBV15 to TRBJ1-2; D call uncertain. Germline V gene sequence: CDR1 LNHNV, CDR2 YYDKDF (reference sequence). Trimming left V 1 base short and J 4 bases short, with 13 bases between. The CDR3 loop spans 15 amino acids. The CDR3 nucleotides are TGTGCCACCAGCAGAGGTGGCGGGTACGGCTATGGCTACACCTTC. Its protein product is CATSRGGGYGYGYTF.

This CDR3 is CASTLSRRDTEAFF. The CDR3 DNA sequence: TGTGCCAGTACCCTTTCACGGCGGGACACTGAAGCTTTCTTT. This chain uses TRBV19 with TRBJ1-1; D not resolved. V gave up 7 bases and J gave up 3 bases, with 15 bases separating them. Germline CDR1 and CDR2: LNHDA and SQIVND (reference sequence). The CDR3 runs 14 residues.

In its sample, this clonotype was seen many times. The gene calls are TRBV15 and TRBJ2-1, with unresolved D. Germline lookup yields CDR1 LNHNV and CDR2 YYDKDF (reference sequence). The germline V and J ends were trimmed by 0 bases and 0 bases, with 6 bases remaining between them. This CDR3 is built from 15 residues. This CDR3 is CATSRDPGSYNEQFF. The CDR3 DNA follows: TGTGCCACCAGCAGAGACCCGGGCTCCTACAATGAGCAGTTCTTC.

The J gene is TRBJ1-1, the V gene TRBV25-1; 9 nucleotides align to TRBD1. The CDR3 covers 15 residues. With 1 base clipped from V and 4 bases from J, the junction kept 4 bases outside the gene matches. CDR1 MGHDK and CDR2 SYGVNS come from the germline V gene. The CDR3 protein is CASSESGDRATEAFF. CDR3 nucleotides: TGTGCCAGCAGTGAATCGGGGGACAGGGCCACTGAAGCTTTCTTT.

Of note for this clonotype: Since a much larger clone is just one base distant, this may be a read error. The CDR3 ends on some other residue instead of the conserved phenylalanine or tryptophan, so this is likely a read error. The genes are TRBV12-3 or TRBV12-4 and TRBJ2-7, with TRBD2 matching over 7 bases. V lost 6 bases to trimming and J lost 4 bases; unmatched junction nucleotides: 9. This CDR3 contains 14 residues. This chain's CDR3 is CASRGSGAGYEQYS. DNA of the CDR3: TGTGCCAGCAGGGGGAGCGGGGCGGGATACGAGCAGTACTCC.

Comment on this clonotype: A read error may explain this, as a much larger clone is one base away. The rearrangement links TRBV5-4 to TRBJ2-5; 15 bases are a match to TRBD2. Germline values: CDR1 SGHNT, CDR2 YYREEE (reference sequence). The CDR3 extends over 16 amino acids. The V gene end was trimmed by 7 bases and the J gene end by 5 bases; junction bases not matched to a gene: 9. The CDR3 here is CASGSRTSGGGETQYF. DNA for the CDR3: TGTGCCAGCGGCTCCCGGACTAGCGGGGGGGGTGAGACCCAGTACTTC.

This clonotype was observed many times. V gene TRBV11-2 combines with J gene TRBJ2-7; possible D gene TRBD1, 5 bases. The CDR3 extends over 13 amino acids. CDR1 SGHAT and CDR2 FQNNGV come from the germline V gene. The V end was cut by 1 base, the J end by 3 bases, with 7 bases between. Here the CDR3 reads CASSLGTLYEQYF. Written as DNA, the CDR3 is TGTGCCAGCAGCTTAGGGACACTCTACGAGCAGTACTTC.

This clonotype was seen at least ten times. The J gene is TRBJ1-1, the V gene TRBV7-6; D perhaps matches TRBD1 (6 bases). Trimming stripped 7 bases from V and 0 bases from J, with 9 bases between. CDR3 length: 13 residues. Germline V lookup: CDR1 SGHVS, CDR2 FNYEAQ. In DNA form, the CDR3 reads TGTGCCAGCAAAGGACAGCTGAACACTGAAGCTTTCTTT. The encoded protein is CASKGQLNTEAFF. The full variable domain, with the rest looked up from reference TRBV7-6 and TRBJ1-1, is GAGVSQSPRYKVTKRGQDVALRCDPISGHVSLYWYRQALGQGPEFLTYFNYEAQQDKSGLPNDRFSAERPEGSISTLTIQRTEQRDSAMYRCASKGQLNTEAFFGQGTRLTVV.